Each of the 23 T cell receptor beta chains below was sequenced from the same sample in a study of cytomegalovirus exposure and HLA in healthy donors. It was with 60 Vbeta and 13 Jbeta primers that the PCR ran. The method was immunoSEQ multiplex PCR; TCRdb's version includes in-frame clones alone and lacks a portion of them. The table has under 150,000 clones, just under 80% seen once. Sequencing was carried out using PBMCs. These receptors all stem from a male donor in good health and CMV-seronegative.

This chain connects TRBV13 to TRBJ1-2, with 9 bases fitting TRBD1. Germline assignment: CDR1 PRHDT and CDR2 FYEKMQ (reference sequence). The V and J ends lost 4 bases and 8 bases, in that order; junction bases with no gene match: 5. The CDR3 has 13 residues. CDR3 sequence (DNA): TGTGCCAGCAGCTCAGACAGGGGGGGCGGCTACACCTTC. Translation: CASSSDRGGGYTF.

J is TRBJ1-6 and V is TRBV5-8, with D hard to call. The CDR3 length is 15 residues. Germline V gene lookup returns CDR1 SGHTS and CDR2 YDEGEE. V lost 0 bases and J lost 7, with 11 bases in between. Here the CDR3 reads CASSLVRRLNSPLHF. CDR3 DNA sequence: TGTGCCAGCAGCTTGGTTCGGCGGCTAAATTCACCCCTCCACTTT.

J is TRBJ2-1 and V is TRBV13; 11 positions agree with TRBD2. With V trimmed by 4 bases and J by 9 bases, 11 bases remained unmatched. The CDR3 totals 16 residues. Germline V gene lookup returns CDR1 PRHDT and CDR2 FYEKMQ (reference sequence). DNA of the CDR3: TGTGCCAGCAGCTCGGTAGCGGGGGGGCCGGTCACTGAGCAGTTCTTC. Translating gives CASSSVAGGPVTEQFF.

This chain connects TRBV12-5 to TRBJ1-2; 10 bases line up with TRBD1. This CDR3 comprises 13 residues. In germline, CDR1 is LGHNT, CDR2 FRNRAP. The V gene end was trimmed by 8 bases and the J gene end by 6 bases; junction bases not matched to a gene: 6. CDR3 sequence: CASSTTGGHGYTF. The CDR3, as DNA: TGTGCTAGTTCAACGACAGGGGGCCATGGCTACACCTTC.

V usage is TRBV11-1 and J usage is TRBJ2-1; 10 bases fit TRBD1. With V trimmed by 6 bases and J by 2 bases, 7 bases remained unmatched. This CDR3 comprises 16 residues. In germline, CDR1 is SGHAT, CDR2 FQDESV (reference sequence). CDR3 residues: CASSFRDRGTYNEQFF. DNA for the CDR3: TGTGCCAGCAGTTTTAGGGACAGGGGAACCTACAATGAGCAGTTCTTC.

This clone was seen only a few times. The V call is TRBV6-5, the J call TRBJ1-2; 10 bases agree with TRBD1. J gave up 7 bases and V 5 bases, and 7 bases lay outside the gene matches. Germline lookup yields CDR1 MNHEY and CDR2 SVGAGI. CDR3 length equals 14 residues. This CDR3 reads CASSRQGAKAGYTF. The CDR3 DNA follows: TGTGCCAGCAGTAGACAGGGGGCGAAGGCTGGCTACACCTTC.

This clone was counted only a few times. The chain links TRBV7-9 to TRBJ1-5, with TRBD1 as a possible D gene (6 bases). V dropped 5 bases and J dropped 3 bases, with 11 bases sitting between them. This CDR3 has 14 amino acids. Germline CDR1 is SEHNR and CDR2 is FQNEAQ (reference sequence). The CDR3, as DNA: TGTGCCAGCAGCCCCCGGGACAACAATCAGCCCCAGCATTTT. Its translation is CASSPRDNNQPQHF.

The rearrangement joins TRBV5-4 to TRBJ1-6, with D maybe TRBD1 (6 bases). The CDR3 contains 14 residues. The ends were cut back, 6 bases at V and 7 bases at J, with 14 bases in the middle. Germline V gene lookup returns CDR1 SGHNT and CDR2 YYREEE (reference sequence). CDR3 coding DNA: TGTGCCAGCACCCTGGGCAGGGGCAATTCACCCCTCCACTTT. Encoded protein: CASTLGRGNSPLHF.

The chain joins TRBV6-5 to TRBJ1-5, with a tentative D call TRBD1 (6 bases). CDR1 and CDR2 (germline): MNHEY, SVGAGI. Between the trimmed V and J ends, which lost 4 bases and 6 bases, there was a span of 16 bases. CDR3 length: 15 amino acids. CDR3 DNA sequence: TGTGCCAGCAGTTTCCTACAGGGAGGGAGTCAGCCCCAGCATTTT. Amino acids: CASSFLQGGSQPQHF.

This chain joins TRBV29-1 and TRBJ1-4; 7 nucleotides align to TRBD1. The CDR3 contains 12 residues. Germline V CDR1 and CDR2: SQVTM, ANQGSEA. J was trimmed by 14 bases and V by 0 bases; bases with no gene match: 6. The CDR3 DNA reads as TGCAGCGTTGAAGAAGGGGGCAGGCGTCTGTTTTTT. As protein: CSVEEGGRRLFF.

CDR3 loop: CSVEKTGFYNEQFF. The CDR3 DNA reads as TGCAGCGTCGAAAAGACAGGGTTCTACAATGAGCAGTTCTTC. V usage is TRBV29-1 and J usage is TRBJ2-1, with 7 bases fitting TRBD1. Germline CDR1 reads SQVTM; CDR2 reads ANQGSEA. The V and J ends lost 6 bases and 3 bases, in that order; junction bases with no gene match: 8. The CDR3 covers 14 residues.

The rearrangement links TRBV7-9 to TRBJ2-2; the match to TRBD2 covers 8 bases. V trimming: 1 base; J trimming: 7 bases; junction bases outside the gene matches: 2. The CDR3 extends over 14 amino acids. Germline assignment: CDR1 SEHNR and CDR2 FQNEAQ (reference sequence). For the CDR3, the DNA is TGTGCCAGCAGCTTAGGCGGGAGGCACGGGGAGCTGTTTTTT. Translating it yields CASSLGGRHGELFF.

The CDR3 spells CASSLIDREYEQYF. The CDR3, as DNA: TGTGCCAGCAGCTTAATAGACAGGGAATACGAGCAGTACTTC. The chain carries TRBV5-4 and TRBJ2-7, with 7 bases matching TRBD1. This CDR3 has 14 amino acids. Trimming took 2 bases from V and 4 from J; bases not matched to a gene: 6. Germline CDR1 reads SGHNT; CDR2 reads YYREEE (reference sequence).

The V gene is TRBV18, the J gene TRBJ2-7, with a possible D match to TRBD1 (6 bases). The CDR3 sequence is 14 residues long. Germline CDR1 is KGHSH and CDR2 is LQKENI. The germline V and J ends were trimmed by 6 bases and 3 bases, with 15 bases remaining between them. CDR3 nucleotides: TGTGCCAGCTCGTCCAAAACACAGGGCTACGAGCAGTACTTC. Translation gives CASSSKTQGYEQYF.

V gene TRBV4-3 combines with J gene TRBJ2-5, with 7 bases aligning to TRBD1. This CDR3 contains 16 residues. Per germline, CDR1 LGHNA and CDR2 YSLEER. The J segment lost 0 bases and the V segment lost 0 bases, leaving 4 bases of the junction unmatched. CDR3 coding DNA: TGCGCCAGCAGCCAAGATAGACAGGGCTACCAAGAGACCCAGTACTTC. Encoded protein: CASSQDRQGYQETQYF.

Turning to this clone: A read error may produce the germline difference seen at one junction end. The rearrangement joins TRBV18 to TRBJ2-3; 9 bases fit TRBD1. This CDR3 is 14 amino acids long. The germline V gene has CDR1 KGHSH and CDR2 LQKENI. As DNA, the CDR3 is TGTGCCAGCTCACCAACAGGGGGCACAGGTACGCAGTATTTT. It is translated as CASSPTGGTGTQYF.

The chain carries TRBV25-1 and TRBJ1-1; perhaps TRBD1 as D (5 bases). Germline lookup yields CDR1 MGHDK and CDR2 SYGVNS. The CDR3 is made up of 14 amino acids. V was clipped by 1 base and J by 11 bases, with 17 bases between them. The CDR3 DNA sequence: TGTGCCAGCAGTGAATTTTATGTTGGGGGGGAGGCTTTCTTT. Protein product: CASSEFYVGGEAFF.

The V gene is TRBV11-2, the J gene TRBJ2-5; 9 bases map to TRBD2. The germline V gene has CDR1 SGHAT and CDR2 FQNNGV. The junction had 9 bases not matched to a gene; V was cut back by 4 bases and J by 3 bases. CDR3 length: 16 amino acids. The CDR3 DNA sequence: TGTGCCAGCAGCTCAAGAACCGGGACTAGCAAAGAGACCCAGTACTTC. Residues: CASSSRTGTSKETQYF.

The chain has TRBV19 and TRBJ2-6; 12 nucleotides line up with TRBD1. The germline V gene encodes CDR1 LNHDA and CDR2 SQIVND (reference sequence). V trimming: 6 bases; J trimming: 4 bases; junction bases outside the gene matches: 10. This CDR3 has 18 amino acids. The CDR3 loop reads CASRAGTGGYTGANVLTF. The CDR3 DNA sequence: TGTGCCAGTAGGGCAGGGACAGGGGGCTATACCGGGGCCAACGTCCTGACTTTC.

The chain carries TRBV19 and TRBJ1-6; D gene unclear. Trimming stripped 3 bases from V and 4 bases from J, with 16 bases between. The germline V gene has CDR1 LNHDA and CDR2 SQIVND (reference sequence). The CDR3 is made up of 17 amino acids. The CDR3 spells CASSIAAAYVYNSPLHF. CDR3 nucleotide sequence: TGTGCCAGTAGTATTGCGGCAGCCTACGTTTATAATTCACCCCTCCACTTT.

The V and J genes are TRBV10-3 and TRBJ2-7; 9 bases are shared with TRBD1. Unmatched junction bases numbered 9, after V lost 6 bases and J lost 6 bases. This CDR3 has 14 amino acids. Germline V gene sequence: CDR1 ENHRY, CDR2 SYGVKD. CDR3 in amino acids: CAIREDRGPPEQYF. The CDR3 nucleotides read TGTGCCATCAGGGAGGACAGGGGTCCTCCCGAGCAGTACTTC.

The CDR3 DNA sequence: TGTGCCAGCTCACCAGCTAGCGGGCCTTCTGGGACCCAGTACTTC. Its translation is CASSPASGPSGTQYF. The chain carries TRBV18 and TRBJ2-5; 8 nucleotides align to TRBD2. The germline V gene has CDR1 KGHSH and CDR2 LQKENI. After removal of 2 bases from V and 7 bases from J, the junction contained 9 bases not matched to a gene. This CDR3 contains 15 residues.

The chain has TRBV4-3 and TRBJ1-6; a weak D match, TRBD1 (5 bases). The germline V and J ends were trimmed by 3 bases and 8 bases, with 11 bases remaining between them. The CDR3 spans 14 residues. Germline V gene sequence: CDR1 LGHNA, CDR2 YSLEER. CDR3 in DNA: TGCGCCAGCAGCCAGGCAGGGATGGATTCACCCCTCCACTTT. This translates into CASSQAGMDSPLHF.